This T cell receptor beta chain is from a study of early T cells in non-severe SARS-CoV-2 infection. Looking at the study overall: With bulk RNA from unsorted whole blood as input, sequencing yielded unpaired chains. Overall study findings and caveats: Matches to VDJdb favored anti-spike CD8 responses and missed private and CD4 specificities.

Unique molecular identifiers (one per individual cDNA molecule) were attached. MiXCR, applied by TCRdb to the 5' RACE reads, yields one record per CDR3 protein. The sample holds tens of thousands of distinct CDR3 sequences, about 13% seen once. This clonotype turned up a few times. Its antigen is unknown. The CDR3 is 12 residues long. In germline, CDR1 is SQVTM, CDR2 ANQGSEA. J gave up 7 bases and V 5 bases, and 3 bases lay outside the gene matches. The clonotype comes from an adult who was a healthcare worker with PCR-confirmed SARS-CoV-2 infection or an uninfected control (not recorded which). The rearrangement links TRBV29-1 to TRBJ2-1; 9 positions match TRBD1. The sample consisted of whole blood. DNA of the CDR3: TGCAGCGTTAAACAGGGGGCGAATGAGCAGTTCTTC. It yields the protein CSVKQGANEQFF.